Listed here are 24 T cell receptor beta chains from one sample, sequenced in a study of blood T cell repertoires in COVID-19. Repertoires were generated with immunoSEQ multiplex PCR, while TCRdb's copy carries only in-frame clones and drops some. The sample includes roughly 240,000 clones, roughly 88% seen only once; the top ten take under 2.5%. Sequencing was performed on peripheral blood. Receptor source: a man between 40 and 49 years old who had recovered from COVID-19.

This clone was seen only once. The rearrangement joins TRBV5-6 to TRBJ1-1; D ambiguous. V shed 0 bases and J shed 11 bases, with 14 bases lying between them. Germline values: CDR1 SGHDT, CDR2 YYEEEE. CDR3 size: 13 residues. The CDR3 DNA follows: TGTGCCAGCAGCTTGGGACTTGGTCCGGGGGCTTTCTTT. Translating gives CASSLGLGPGAFF.

The chain joins TRBV18 to TRBJ1-2; D is undetermined. The CDR3 totals 14 residues. Trimming left V 3 bases short and J 6 bases short, with 14 bases between. In germline, CDR1 is KGHSH, CDR2 LQKENI. CDR3 in amino acids: CASSPGVFLDGYTF. CDR3 coding DNA: TGTGCCAGCTCACCCGGTGTATTTCTGGATGGCTACACCTTC.

The chain carries TRBV11-2 and TRBJ2-6; a weak D match, TRBD2 (5 bases). This CDR3 spans 17 amino acids. Trimming removed 1 base at V and 4 bases at J, with 14 bases between. Germline assignment: CDR1 SGHAT and CDR2 FQNNGV. Here the CDR3 DNA reads TGTGCCAGCAGCTTAGGGACTGGAATAAGGGGGGCCAACGTCCTGACTTTC. Encoded protein: CASSLGTGIRGANVLTF.

V usage is TRBV5-1 and J usage is TRBJ1-2, with D unresolved. Per the germline V gene, CDR1 is SGHRS and CDR2 is YFSETQ. Trimming removed 0 bases at V and 4 bases at J, with 10 bases between. The CDR3 loop spans 14 amino acids. The CDR3 here is CASSLDSPSYGYTF. The CDR3 bases are TGCGCCAGCAGCTTGGACAGCCCGTCCTATGGCTACACCTTC.

V is TRBV28 and J is TRBJ2-5; perhaps TRBD1 as D (5 bases). Trimming shortened V by 4 bases and J by 2 bases, and 14 bases separated the two germline ends. This CDR3 is 15 amino acids long. Germline CDR1 reads MDHEN; CDR2 reads SYDVKM. The CDR3 region has the DNA TGTGCCAGCAGTTCGGCAGGGAACGTTCAAGAGACCCAGTACTTC. Amino acids: CASSSAGNVQETQYF.

Concerning this clone itself: Within the sample, other DNA sequences also encode this same CDR3. The V gene is TRBV7-2, the J gene TRBJ2-1, with TRBD2 identical over 8 bases. CDR1 and CDR2 (germline): SGHTA, FQGNSA. This CDR3 has 15 residues. The J segment lost 0 bases and the V segment lost 5 bases, leaving 3 bases of the junction unmatched. The CDR3 DNA reads as TGTGCCAGCAGCACGAGCGGGAGCTCCTACAATGAGCAGTTCTTC. Its translation: CASSTSGSSYNEQFF.

The chain uses TRBV4-3 and TRBJ1-2; D remains unclear. This CDR3 is 14 amino acids long. Germline loops: CDR1 LGHNA, CDR2 YSLEER. V was shortened by 0 bases and J by 4 bases, with 9 bases between the two germline ends. CDR3 loop: CASSQDKGVYGYTF. In DNA form, the CDR3 reads TGCGCCAGCAGCCAAGATAAGGGAGTCTATGGCTACACCTTC.

The chain links TRBV19 to TRBJ1-2, with TRBD1 matching 9 bases. The germline CDR1 and CDR2 sequences are LNHDA and SQIVND (reference sequence). CDR3 size: 13 residues. V lost 8 bases, J lost 4 bases, and 5 bases stayed unmatched. CDR3 coding DNA: TGTGCCAGTCACAGGGGGCCGGGCTATGGCTACACCTTC. This gives the protein CASHRGPGYGYTF. Full variable domain (remainder filled in from reference TRBV19 and TRBJ1-2): DGGITQSPKYLFRKEGQNVTLSCEQNLNHDAMYWYRQDPGQGLRLIYYSQIVNDFQKGDIAEGYSVSREKKESFPLTVTSAQKNPTAFYLCASHRGPGYGYTFGSGTRLTVV.

The chain carries TRBV5-1 and TRBJ2-5, with 7 bases matching TRBD1. Per germline, CDR1 SGHRS and CDR2 YFSETQ. The CDR3 consists of 14 residues. J gave up 3 bases and V 8 bases, and 10 bases lay outside the gene matches. Written as DNA, the CDR3 is TGCGCCAGTAGAGGGACAGCAACCAAAGAGACCCAGTACTTC. It is translated as CASRGTATKETQYF.

This clone was observed a handful of times. The chain has TRBV4-1 and TRBJ2-5; TRBD2 is a possible D gene (6 bases). The CDR3 length is 15 residues. Germline CDR1 reads MGHRA; CDR2 reads YSYEKL. V was clipped by 0 bases and J by 1 base, with 9 bases between them. CDR3 residues: CASSQDPGSQETQYF. The CDR3 coding sequence is TGCGCCAGCAGCCAAGATCCCGGGAGCCAAGAGACCCAGTACTTC.

This chain connects TRBV27 to TRBJ1-5; TRBD1 is a possible D gene (6 bases). The CDR3 contains 16 residues. The germline V gene encodes CDR1 MNHEY and CDR2 SMNVEV (reference sequence). The V gene lost 5 bases and the J gene lost 3 bases, with 17 bases spanning the gap. In nucleotides, the CDR3 is TGTGCCAGCAGTCCCTCGGCAGGGGAGCACAATCAGCCCCAGCATTTT. The encoded protein is CASSPSAGEHNQPQHF.

This chain links TRBV6-1 with TRBJ2-7; 9 bases map to TRBD2. Unmatched junction bases numbered 10, after V lost 2 bases and J lost 5 bases. The CDR3 is 16 amino acids. The germline CDR1 and CDR2 sequences are MNHNS and SASEGT. CDR3 region: CASSEMLGTSNHEQYF. The CDR3 DNA follows: TGTGCCAGCAGTGAAATGCTTGGGACTAGCAACCACGAGCAGTACTTC.

This clone appeared a single time. The chain employs TRBV9 and TRBJ1-2; D uncertain. This CDR3 has 14 amino acids. V was trimmed by 3 bases and J by 7 bases, leaving 16 bases between them. CDR1 and CDR2 from the germline V gene are SGDLS and YYNGEE. The CDR3 loop reads CASSAVVASGGYTF. CDR3 DNA: TGTGCCAGCAGCGCCGTTGTGGCAAGCGGTGGCTACACCTTC.

The chain carries TRBV11-2 and TRBJ2-2; tentative D call: TRBD1 (5 bases). The V gene's germline CDR1 is SGHAT and CDR2 FQNNGV. CDR3 length: 14 residues. Trimming cost V 4 bases and J 4 bases, with 10 bases left between them. CDR3 protein: CASSSTDATGELFF. Here the CDR3 DNA reads TGTGCCAGCAGCTCGACAGACGCCACCGGGGAGCTGTTTTTT. The full variable domain, in which reference TRBV11-2 and TRBJ2-2 provide the parts outside the CDR3, is EAGVAQSPRYKIIEKRQSVAFWCNPISGHATLYWYQQILGQGPKLLIQFQNNGVVDDSQLPKDRFSAERLKGVDSTLKIQPAKLEDSAVYLCASSSTDATGELFFGEGSRLTVL.

The J gene is TRBJ1-1, the V gene TRBV6-2 or TRBV6-3, with TRBD1 identical over 7 bases. CDR1 is MNHEY and CDR2 is SVGEGT in the germline V gene. The CDR3 is 16 amino acids. The trim removed 0 bases at V and 1 base at J, leaving 5 bases unmatched. The CDR3 here is CASSYSYRDRNTEAFF. CDR3 DNA: TGTGCCAGCAGTTACTCTTATCGGGACAGGAACACTGAAGCTTTCTTT.

The genes are TRBV2 and TRBJ1-4; possible D gene TRBD1, 5 bases. Per germline, CDR1 SNHLY and CDR2 FYNNEI. V was clipped by 1 base and J by 11 bases, with 11 bases between them. The CDR3 contains 13 residues. The CDR3 loop reads CASSEEGGGKLFF. The CDR3 nucleotides are TGTGCCAGCAGTGAAGAGGGTGGGGGGAAACTGTTTTTT.

The CDR3 protein is CASRQRDSGRYEQYF. CDR3 nucleotide sequence: TGTGCCAGCAGACAAAGGGACTCCGGGAGGTACGAGCAGTACTTC. The chain carries TRBV5-4 and TRBJ2-7; 7 positions match TRBD2. The CDR3 contains 15 residues. V lost 5 bases, J lost 4 bases, and 12 bases stayed unmatched. CDR1 and CDR2 (germline): SGHNT, YYREEE (reference sequence).

In this sample, this clone turned up once. This chain uses TRBV27 with TRBJ2-1, with TRBD2 matching 10 bases. Per germline, CDR1 MNHEY and CDR2 SMNVEV (reference sequence). The CDR3 totals 17 residues. V shed 5 bases, J shed 8 bases, and the junction held 15 bases outside the gene matches. The CDR3 spells CASSPDRGAGGPDEQFF. In DNA, the CDR3 is TGTGCCAGCAGTCCCGACCGGGGAGCGGGGGGGCCGGATGAGCAGTTCTTC.

This chain uses TRBV11-2 with TRBJ1-2, with 7 positions matching TRBD1. With 4 bases clipped from V and 0 bases from J, the junction kept 14 bases outside the gene matches. Germline CDR1 is SGHAT and CDR2 is FQNNGV. The CDR3 sequence is 18 residues long. The DNA of the CDR3 is TGTGCCAGCAGCTCTCTCAGATCCGGGACAGCCTCTAACTATGGCTACACCTTC. As protein: CASSSLRSGTASNYGYTF.

This clone was counted once. The CDR3 loop is CASSLEVSGAFF. Written as DNA, the CDR3 is TGTGCCAGCAGTTTAGAGGTGTCAGGAGCTTTCTTT. The rearrangement joins TRBV12-3 or TRBV12-4 to TRBJ1-1, with D unresolved. This CDR3 is 12 amino acids long. Trimming shortened V by 1 base and J by 10 bases, and 10 bases separated the two germline ends.

V is TRBV3-1 (or the pseudogene TRBV3-2) and J is TRBJ1-5; D call uncertain. This CDR3 contains 13 residues. Per germline, CDR1 LGHDT and CDR2 YNNKEL (reference sequence). V was pared by 0 bases and J by 8 bases, with 8 bases between. In nucleotides, the CDR3 is TGTGCCAGCAGCCAAGAATTGGGAGAGCCCCAGCATTTT. Translating it yields CASSQELGEPQHF.

This clone was picked up one time. The germline gene is not matched at one end of the junction; a read error may be the cause. The chain is built from TRBV30 and TRBJ1-5, with a weak D call TRBD1 (6 bases). Per germline, CDR1 GTSNPN and CDR2 SVGIG (reference sequence). CDR3 length equals 13 residues. CDR3 nucleotide sequence: TGTGCCTGGGGACGGGACAACAATCAGTCCCAGCATTTT. Amino acids: CAWGRDNNQSQHF.

This clone was counted only a few times. The chain has TRBV5-1 and TRBJ1-5, with a weak D call TRBD1 (6 bases). The CDR3 contains 13 residues. Per the germline V gene, CDR1 is SGHRS and CDR2 is YFSETQ. V shed 4 bases and J shed 9 bases, with 14 bases lying between them. The chain's CDR3 is CASSVQGGGPQHF. As DNA, the CDR3 is TGCGCCAGCAGCGTACAGGGCGGTGGGCCCCAGCATTTT.

This sequence joins TRBV9 and TRBJ1-1; perhaps TRBD1 as D (6 bases). The germline V gene has CDR1 SGDLS and CDR2 YYNGEE. V shed 1 base and J shed 4 bases, with 17 bases lying between them. The CDR3 spans 16 residues. The chain's CDR3 is CASSVNPLQGSTEAFF. CDR3 DNA: TGTGCCAGCAGCGTAAACCCCCTACAGGGATCCACTGAAGCTTTCTTT.